This is a list of T cell receptor beta chains from one sample in a study of blood T cell repertoires in COVID-19. Profiling relied on immunoSEQ multiplex PCR, and the TCRdb table lists in-frame clones only, not all of them. The sample lists some 210,000 clones, 87% occurring once. Specimen: PBMCs or T cells enriched from blood (not recorded which). These receptors all stem from a man in his late teens or twenties with acute COVID-19. CDR3s include the opening cysteine and the closing phenylalanine or tryptophan. The D gene is left open where the match is weak. Size is stated for part of the rows, as once, few or many counts, or as a class when the clone is expanded.

clone_size	v_call	j_call	d_call	cdr3_nt	cdr3_aa
few	TRBV5-1	TRBJ1-1	TRBD1	TGCGCCAGCAGCCGAGAAAAGGGGGCGGCCACTGAAGCTTTCTTT	CASSREKGAATEAFF
-	TRBV6-1	TRBJ2-5	TRBD2	TGTGCCAGCAGTGGGTGGACTAGCGGGTACTCAGAGACCCAGTACTTC	CASSGWTSGYSETQYF
-	TRBV30	TRBJ1-1	-	TGTGCCTGGGTTCGAGGGGGATCGAACACTGAAGCTTTCTTT	CAWVRGGSNTEAFF
-	TRBV2	TRBJ2-3	-	TGTGCCAGCATTTCGGAGGTCAGCACAGATACGCAGTATTTT	CASISEVSTDTQYF
once	TRBV7-8	TRBJ1-2	-	TGTGCCAGCAGCTTATTGTCAGGCTACGGCTATGGCTACACCTTC	CASSLLSGYGYGYTF
-	TRBV10-2	TRBJ2-1	-	TGCGCCAGCAGCACTAGTTACAATGAGCAGTTCTTC	CASSTSYNEQFF
-	TRBV7-9	TRBJ2-7	-	TGTGCCAGCAGCTTAGCGCGGACAGTCTGGAGCGAGCAGTACTTC	CASSLARTVWSEQYF
-	TRBV11-3	TRBJ1-5	-	TGTGCCAGCAGCAAGCAGGCGAATCAGCCCCAGCATTTT	CASSKQANQPQHF
-	TRBV5-1	TRBJ2-1	TRBD2	TGCGCCAGCAGCTCCAAAGCGTCTAGCGGGAGGGCCGAACCGTTCTTC	CASSSKASSGRAEPFF
-	TRBV11-2	TRBJ2-2	TRBD2	TGTGCCAGCAGCTTAGATTTGGGGACTAGCGGGATCGGGGAGCTGTTTTTT	CASSLDLGTSGIGELFF
once	TRBV4-3	TRBJ2-7	-	TGCGCCAGCAGCCAAGTTAACAGCGGCCCGTACGAGCAGTACTTC	CASSQVNSGPYEQYF
-	TRBV12-3/TRBV12-4	TRBJ1-1	-	TGTGCCAGCAGTCGGGGGGTGAACACTGAAGCTTTCTTT	CASSRGVNTEAFF
once	TRBV30	TRBJ2-3	-	TGTGCCTGGAGTAGCGGAATCACAGATACGCAGTATTTT	CAWSSGITDTQYF
-	TRBV5-4	TRBJ2-4	TRBD1	TGTGCCAGCAGCTCGGGACAGGGTTCGAAAAACATTCAGTACTTC	CASSSGQGSKNIQYF
-	TRBV28	TRBJ2-7	TRBD1	TGTGCCAGCAGTCACAGGGGTCCCTACGAGCAGTACTTC	CASSHRGPYEQYF
-	TRBV27	TRBJ2-5	-	TGTGCCAGCAGTTTCGAGGGAGCCGTATTAGAAGAGACCCAGTACTTC	CASSFEGAVLEETQYF